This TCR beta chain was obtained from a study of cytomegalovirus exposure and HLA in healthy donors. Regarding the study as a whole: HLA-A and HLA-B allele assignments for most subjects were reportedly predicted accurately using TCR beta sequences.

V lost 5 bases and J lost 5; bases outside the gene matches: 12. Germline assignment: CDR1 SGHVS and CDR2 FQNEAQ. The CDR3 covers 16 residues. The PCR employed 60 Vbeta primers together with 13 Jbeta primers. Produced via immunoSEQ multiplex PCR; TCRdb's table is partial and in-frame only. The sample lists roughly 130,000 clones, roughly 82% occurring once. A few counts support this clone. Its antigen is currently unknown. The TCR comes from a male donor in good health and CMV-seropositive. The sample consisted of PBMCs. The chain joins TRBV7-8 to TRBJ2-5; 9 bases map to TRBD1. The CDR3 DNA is TGTGCCAGCAGCCATAAACAGGGGGCGGTCGGCGAGACCCAGTACTTC. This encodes CASSHKQGAVGETQYF.